This T cell receptor (beta chain) was retrieved from a study of sequential checkpoint blockade in melanoma. Germline lookup yields CDR1 MGHDK and CDR2 SYGVNS. The length of the CDR3 is 17 residues. Trimming stripped 3 bases from V and 0 bases from J, with 15 bases between. The treatment is: randomized to nivolumab then ipilimumab (arm A) or the reverse (arm B). From thawed PBMCs, live CD3+CD8+ cells negative for CD19 and CD56 were sorted. The repertoire was sequenced with immunoSEQ multiplex PCR; TCRdb's copy has only in-frame clones and lacks some. The repertoire has tens of thousands of clones, roughly nine tenths of them found once; the top ten carry 14%.

The chain is built from TRBV25-1 and TRBJ2-1; possibly TRBD2 for D (6 bases). Sequencing used CD8+ T cells sorted from blood (inferred from file names), obtained from a patient given nivolumab and ipilimumab in sequence. The TCR was taken from a human donor with melanoma. For the CDR3, the DNA is TGTGCCAGCAGTGACCCCGGGAGAAGTCCCTCCTACAATGAGCAGTTCTTC. Amino acid sequence: CASSDPGRSPSYNEQFF.